A selection of T cell receptor beta chains follows, all from one sample in a study of T cell responses to AZD1222 COVID-19 vaccine. TCRdb's table, derived via immunoSEQ multiplex PCR, lists solely in-frame clones and lacks some. The sample holds some 140,000 clones, approximately 90% seen once. This specimen consisted of peripheral blood, obtained on day 0 of AZD1222 vaccination. Receptor source: an adult in good health. Each CDR3 is given with its conserved first and last residue. The order of the fields is J gene, V gene, clone size, D gene, CDR3 protein, CDR3 DNA. The D gene is left open where the match is weak. Only part of the rows carry a size: once, few, many, or a class if the clone is expanded.

TRBJ2-3 | TRBV4-3 | - | TRBD2 | CASSQVTSGGFLHYRTDTQYF | TGCGCCAGCAGCCAAGTGACTAGCGGGGGGTTCCTTCACTACCGCACAGATACGCAGTATTTT
TRBJ2-2 | TRBV2 | - | - | CAVGQTNTGELFF | TGTGCCGTAGGACAGACGAACACCGGGGAGCTGTTTTTT
TRBJ2-7 | TRBV11-2 | - | TRBD1 | CASSLDRTAYEQYF | TGTGCCAGCAGCTTGGACAGGACAGCCTACGAGCAGTACTTC
TRBJ2-5 | TRBV11-3 | - | - | CASSPGTGAGGTQYF | TGTGCCAGCAGCCCCGGGACAGGCGCGGGGGGGACCCAGTACTTC
TRBJ2-1 | TRBV6-5 | - | TRBD2 | CASSLAGLRDEQFF | TGTGCCAGCAGTCTAGCGGGACTAAGAGATGAGCAGTTCTTC
TRBJ1-1 | TRBV7-2 | - | TRBD1 | CASSFDRGAEAFF | TGTGCCAGCAGCTTCGACAGGGGGGCTGAAGCTTTCTTT
TRBJ1-4 | TRBV3-1/TRBV3-2 | - | - | CASSQEWAVGEKLFF | TGTGCCAGCAGCCAAGAATGGGCAGTGGGAGAAAAACTGTTTTTT
TRBJ2-1 | TRBV10-2 | - | TRBD2 | CASSVPSGNYNEQFF | TGCGCCAGCAGTGTTCCTAGCGGGAACTACAATGAGCAGTTCTTC
TRBJ1-6 | TRBV28 | - | - | CASSRVGSYNSPLHF | TGTGCCAGCAGTCGGGTCGGCTCCTATAATTCACCCCTCCACTTT
TRBJ1-5 | TRBV18 | - | - | CASSPTGLANQPQHF | TGTGCCAGCTCACCTACAGGTCTCGCCAATCAGCCCCAGCATTTT
TRBJ1-2 | TRBV24-1 | - | - | CATSDPGGYGYTF | TGTGCCACCAGTGACCCCGGGGGCTATGGCTACACCTTC
TRBJ1-1 | TRBV6-2/TRBV6-3 | - | TRBD1 | CASSYRQGRGRTEAFF | TGTGCCAGCAGTTACAGACAGGGGAGAGGACGCACTGAAGCTTTCTTT
TRBJ2-1 | TRBV6-5 | - | TRBD2 | CASQRGPGNEQFF | TGTGCCAGCCAGCGGGGCCCGGGCAATGAGCAGTTCTTC
TRBJ2-3 | TRBV4-1 | - | - | CASSQDIGVDTQYF | TGCGCCAGCAGCCAAGATATAGGGGTGGATACGCAGTATTTT
TRBJ2-7 | TRBV5-5 | - | - | CASSPDPFYEQYF | TGTGCCAGCAGCCCGGACCCCTTCTACGAGCAGTACTTC
TRBJ2-3 | TRBV10-2 | - | TRBD2 | CASSITGLAGGTDTQYF | TGCGCCAGCAGTATTACGGGACTAGCGGGGGGGACAGATACGCAGTATTTT
TRBJ1-4 | TRBV28 | once | - | CASSPPGAGPEKLFF | TGTGCCAGCAGTCCGCCGGGCGCAGGGCCAGAAAAACTGTTTTTT
TRBJ2-2 | TRBV6-5 | - | - | CASSLDGGELFF | TGTGCCAGCAGCTTGGACGGCGGGGAGCTGTTTTTT
TRBJ1-3 | TRBV30 | - | - | CAWSGKGPGNTIYF | TGTGCCTGGAGTGGGAAAGGTCCCGGAAACACCATATATTTT
TRBJ2-1 | TRBV7-3 | - | - | CASSLPGGYNEQFF | TGTGCCAGCAGCTTACCCGGGGGCTACAATGAGCAGTTCTTC
TRBJ2-1 | TRBV6-5 | once | TRBD1 | CASSNRGVYNEQFF | TGTGCCAGCAGCAACAGGGGTGTTTACAATGAGCAGTTCTTC
TRBJ1-1 | TRBV3-1/TRBV3-2 | - | - | CASSRASRADREAFF | TGTGCCAGCAGCCGCGCCTCTCGGGCCGACCGCGAAGCTTTCTTT